The rows below give T cell receptor beta chains drawn from one sample of a study of blood T cell repertoires in COVID-19. Method: immunoSEQ multiplex PCR; TCRdb's copy keeps in-frame clones and lacks some. Of hundreds of thousands of clones in the sample, more than 75% were seen once. The sequencing sample was made of peripheral blood. Receptors originate from a woman in her thirties or forties who had recovered from COVID-19. The CDR3 runs from the conserved cysteine through the conserved F or W. The D gene is left open where the match is weak. The size field is filled for only some rows; it gives once, few, many or a size class.

TRBJ1-2,TRBV9,TRBD1,-,TGTGCCAGCAGCGAGGGGACAGCCACTCTCTATGGCTACACCTTC,CASSEGTATLYGYTF
TRBJ1-5,TRBV24-1,-,few,TGTGCCACCAGTGATTCCCTGGACAGCTTCAATCAGCCCCAGCATTTT,CATSDSLDSFNQPQHF
TRBJ2-7,TRBV4-2,TRBD2,-,TGTGCCAGCAGCCAACCAAGGGGGACTAGCGGGGGGAGCTCCTACGAGCAGTACTTC,CASSQPRGTSGGSSYEQYF
TRBJ1-5,TRBV12-5,TRBD1,-,TGTGCTAGTGGTTCCGCCCCGACAGGGCAAGGCCAGCCCCAGCATTTT,CASGSAPTGQGQPQHF
TRBJ1-3,TRBV16,-,-,TGTGCCAGCAGCCAATCGGCGGCAGGGGCCCACGGGAACACCATATATTTT,CASSQSAAGAHGNTIYF
TRBJ2-7,TRBV7-8,-,-,TGTGCCAGCAGCCCCTCAGTTGGCAGACAAACAATCTACGAGCAGTACTTC,CASSPSVGRQTIYEQYF
TRBJ2-2,TRBV9,-,few,TGTGCCAGCAGCCCCAGGGGCACCGGGGAGCTGTTTTTT,CASSPRGTGELFF
TRBJ1-1,TRBV7-8,-,-,TGTGCCAGCAGCCTCGGGTCGAACACTGAAGCTTTCTTT,CASSLGSNTEAFF
TRBJ1-6,TRBV19,TRBD1,-,TGTGCCAGCCGAGGGGACAGAAGCTCACCCCTCCACTTT,CASRGDRSSPLHF
TRBJ1-2,TRBV7-9,-,-,TGTGCCAGCAGCTTAGCGGGCCGGGGGTCCTATGGCTACACCTTC,CASSLAGRGSYGYTF
TRBJ2-1,TRBV5-4,TRBD2,-,TGTGCCAGCAGCTTGGGACTAGCGGGTTGGGATGAGCAGTTCTTC,CASSLGLAGWDEQFF
TRBJ1-2,TRBV5-4,TRBD1,once,TGTGCCAGCAGCCCGGGACAGTCTCCACAACCCTATGGCTACACCTTC,CASSPGQSPQPYGYTF
TRBJ2-6,TRBV19,TRBD1,-,TGTGCCAGTAGTCCCCGGTCCCGGACAGGGGAGTGGGCTGGGGCCAACGTCCTGACTTTC,CASSPRSRTGEWAGANVLTF
TRBJ1-1,TRBV27,-,-,TGTGCCAGCAGTTTTCTGGGGGGGACTGAAGCTTTCTTT,CASSFLGGTEAFF
TRBJ2-1,TRBV19,TRBD2,-,TGTGCCAGTAGTACCGGACTAGCGGGAGTGTATGAGCAGTTCTTC,CASSTGLAGVYEQFF
TRBJ2-7,TRBV5-4,-,-,TGTGCCAGCAGCTTGAGGCGGGACCCGACCTACGAGCAGTACTTC,CASSLRRDPTYEQYF
TRBJ1-2,TRBV7-2,-,-,TGTGCCAGCAGCTTAACGCCCCAGGCAGGGTCTAACTATGGCTACACCTTC,CASSLTPQAGSNYGYTF
TRBJ1-4,TRBV3-1/TRBV3-2,-,-,TGTGCCAGCAGCCAGCCAGTCCTGGCTGAAAAACTGTTTTTT,CASSQPVLAEKLFF
TRBJ2-5,TRBV29-1,TRBD2,-,TGCAGCGTCCGCGGGACTAGCGGCATCCAAGAGACCCAGTACTTC,CSVRGTSGIQETQYF
TRBJ1-2,TRBV11-2,-,-,TGTGCCAGCAGCTTAGGAGGGGGAAGGACTGGCTACACCTTC,CASSLGGGRTGYTF
TRBJ2-7,TRBV13,-,-,TGTGCCAGCAGCCTCCCGGGCAGGGACTACGAGCAGTACTTC,CASSLPGRDYEQYF
TRBJ1-1,TRBV2,-,once,TGTGCCAGCACAGCACAGGGTTGGGACACTGAAGCTTTCTTT,CASTAQGWDTEAFF
TRBJ1-2,TRBV9,-,-,TGTGCCAGCAGCGTAGCGGGGTGGCCCCAACCCTATGGCTACACCTTC,CASSVAGWPQPYGYTF
TRBJ1-5,TRBV5-6,-,-,TGTGCCAGCAGCCTTTTTGGCCCCAATCAGCCCCAGCATTTT,CASSLFGPNQPQHF
TRBJ2-7,TRBV10-3,TRBD1,-,TGTGCCATCAGTGGGCCAGACAGGGGCCGGTACGAGCAGTACTTC,CAISGPDRGRYEQYF
TRBJ2-6,TRBV7-8,-,once,TGTGCCAGCAGCTTAGCCCTTCGCACAGGGTCTGGGGCCAACGTCCTGACTTTC,CASSLALRTGSGANVLTF
TRBJ1-3,TRBV9,-,-,TGTGCCAGCAGCGTAGCGGGGACATACCGCTCTGGAAACACCATATATTTT,CASSVAGTYRSGNTIYF
TRBJ1-1,TRBV6-5,-,-,TGTGCCAGCAGTTACCGGGGGGGCATGAACACTGAAGCTTTCTTT,CASSYRGGMNTEAFF
TRBJ1-2,TRBV7-9,TRBD1,once,TGTGCCAGCAGCTTAGGGGGACGACAGGGTCGGAACTATGGCTACACCTTC,CASSLGGRQGRNYGYTF
TRBJ1-4,TRBV27,-,-,TGTGCCAGCAGTTTGGGCAGAATGAATGAAAAACTGTTTTTT,CASSLGRMNEKLFF
TRBJ2-1,TRBV28,-,-,TGTGCCAGCAGTTTATGGTCCGTAGGGCAGGGCTATGAGCAGTTCTTC,CASSLWSVGQGYEQFF
TRBJ2-7,TRBV7-3,TRBD1,-,TGTGCCAGCAGCCTAAGTCCGACAGGGTTCGAGCAGTACTTC,CASSLSPTGFEQYF
TRBJ2-6,TRBV2,-,-,TGTGCCAGCAGTGAACGAACAGCCCCCTCTGGGGCCAACGTCCTGACTTTC,CASSERTAPSGANVLTF
TRBJ2-7,TRBV5-5,-,-,TGTGCCAGCAGCCTAGCAACAGCGTTCTCCTACGAGCAGTACTTC,CASSLATAFSYEQYF
TRBJ1-1,TRBV18,TRBD1,few,TGTGCCAGCTCACCCCAGGGGGCAAGCACTGAAGCTTTCTTT,CASSPQGASTEAFF
TRBJ2-5,TRBV11-3,TRBD2,-,TGTGCCAGCAGCCCAGGACTAGCGGGAGGGAAGCGAGTGGAGACCCAGTACTTC,CASSPGLAGGKRVETQYF
TRBJ2-2,TRBV9,TRBD2,-,TGTGCCAGCAGCGCCTCGGGACTAGCGGGAGTCTTCGCCGCGAACACCGGGGAGCTGTTTTTT,CASSASGLAGVFAANTGELFF
TRBJ1-1,TRBV10-3,-,-,TGTGCCATCGCCCAGGGGATGGGAATGAACACTGAAGCTTTCTTT,CAIAQGMGMNTEAFF
TRBJ2-7,TRBV5-6,-,once,TGTGCCAGCAGCTTGGCCTGGAGCTCCTACGAGCAGTACTTC,CASSLAWSSYEQYF
TRBJ2-2,TRBV4-1,TRBD1,-,TGCGCCAGCAGCCAAGATAGGGACAGGGCGAACACCGGGGAGCTGTTTTTT,CASSQDRDRANTGELFF
TRBJ2-1,TRBV3-1/TRBV3-2,-,-,TGTGCCAGCAGCCAAGAAGGCGGAAAGGAGCAGTTCTTC,CASSQEGGKEQFF
TRBJ2-2,TRBV5-6,TRBD2,few,TGTGCCAGCAGCCGGGGGCTAGCGGGAGGGAACGGGGAGCTGTTTTTT,CASSRGLAGGNGELFF
TRBJ2-3,TRBV11-2,-,-,TGTGCCAGCAGCCCCCGGGGGTGGGAGACAAAGGCAGATACGCAGTATTTT,CASSPRGWETKADTQYF
TRBJ2-1,TRBV30,-,-,TGTGCCTGGAGTGGCAGGGACTATGAGCAGTTCTTC,CAWSGRDYEQFF
TRBJ2-5,TRBV6-5,TRBD1,-,TGTGCCAGCAGTTCAACAGGGGCGAGGTACCAAGAGACCCAGTACTTC,CASSSTGARYQETQYF
TRBJ1-2,TRBV5-4,-,-,TGTGCCAGCAGCTTGGGCGGACAATATGGCTACACCTTC,CASSLGGQYGYTF
TRBJ1-6,TRBV6-2/TRBV6-3,TRBD1,-,TGTGCCAGCAGCCGAGAACGGACAGGGGCCTCGGCCCTCCACTTT,CASSRERTGASALHF
TRBJ2-1,TRBV6-2/TRBV6-3,TRBD2,-,TGTGCCAGCAGCAAACTAGCGGGGCCCTACAATGAGCAGTTCTTC,CASSKLAGPYNEQFF
TRBJ2-5,TRBV5-4,TRBD2,-,TGTGCCAGCAGCCCGGGGGGGGAGGGTTACCAAGAGACCCAGTACTTC,CASSPGGEGYQETQYF
TRBJ2-1,TRBV11-3,-,-,TGTGCCAGCAGCTTAAAGCCTACCGGGGGGCAGTTCTTC,CASSLKPTGGQFF
TRBJ2-1,TRBV20-1,TRBD2,-,TGCAGTGCTAGTGGACTGGCGGGAGAAAGCTACAATGAGCAGTTCTTC,CSASGLAGESYNEQFF
TRBJ2-1,TRBV7-2,TRBD1,-,TGTGCCAGCAGCTCCCGACAGGGGGGCTACAATGAGCAGTTCTTC,CASSSRQGGYNEQFF
TRBJ2-7,TRBV6-5,-,-,TGTGCCGACCTGGGTGGGGACCCGGGGAGGTACGAGCAGTACTTC,CADLGGDPGRYEQYF
TRBJ1-1,TRBV11-2,-,-,TGTGCCAGCGGGGGGGCTGAAGCTTTCTTT,CASGGAEAFF
TRBJ1-5,TRBV6-2/TRBV6-3,-,-,TGTGCCAGCAGCACCGGGTCCCCGGGTGCGCATTTT,CASSTGSPGAHF
TRBJ1-2,TRBV10-3,-,-,TGTGCCATCAGCCCACCGGGACATGTGGGCTACACCTTC,CAISPPGHVGYTF
TRBJ1-6,TRBV18,-,-,TGTGCCAGCTCACCCGCCGCAGCTAGTAATTCACCCCTCCACTTT,CASSPAAASNSPLHF
TRBJ1-2,TRBV6-5,-,-,TGTGCCAGCAGTCCCGGACTTAACTATGGCTACACCTTC,CASSPGLNYGYTF